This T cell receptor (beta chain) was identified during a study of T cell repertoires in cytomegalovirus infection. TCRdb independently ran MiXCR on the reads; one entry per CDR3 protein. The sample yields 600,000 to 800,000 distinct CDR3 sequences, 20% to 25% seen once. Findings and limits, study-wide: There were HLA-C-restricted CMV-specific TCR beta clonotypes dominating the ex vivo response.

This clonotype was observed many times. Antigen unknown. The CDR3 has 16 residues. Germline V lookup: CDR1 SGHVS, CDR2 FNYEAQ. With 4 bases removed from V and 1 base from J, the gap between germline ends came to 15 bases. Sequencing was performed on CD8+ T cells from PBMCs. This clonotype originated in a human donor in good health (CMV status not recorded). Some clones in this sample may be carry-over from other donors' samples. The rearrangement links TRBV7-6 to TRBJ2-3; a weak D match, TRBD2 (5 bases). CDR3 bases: TGTGCCAGCAGCTATCACAAAGACGGGGGCACAGATACGCAGTATTTT. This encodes CASSYHKDGGTDTQYF.